The 7 T cell receptor beta chains given below trace back to one sample, sequenced in a study of blood T cell repertoires in COVID-19. TCRdb's copy holds only in-frame clones and misses some; the assay was immunoSEQ multiplex PCR. The sample has under 130,000 clones; roughly 85% are singletons. What was sequenced was peripheral blood. These receptors came from a woman of 80 years or more with acute or convalescent COVID-19.

Concerning this clone itself: An end of the junction does not agree with germline; a read error may underlie this. The gene calls are TRBV6-2 or TRBV6-3 and TRBJ2-5; D gene unclear. The CDR3 extends over 14 amino acids. Per germline, CDR1 MNHEY and CDR2 SVGEGT. CDR3 loop: CASSWSAFQEAQYF. The CDR3, as DNA: TGTGCCAGCAGTTGGTCGGCGTTCCAAGAGGCCCAGTACTTC.

The V and J genes are TRBV2 and TRBJ2-7; 7 bases line up with TRBD1. Trimming took 6 bases from V and 6 from J; bases not matched to a gene: 5. CDR1 and CDR2 (germline): SNHLY, FYNNEI. The CDR3 is 12 amino acids. CDR3 DNA sequence: TGTGCCAGCAGCGGGACAGTAAGCGAGCAGTACTTC. Amino acid sequence: CASSGTVSEQYF.

This chain connects TRBV2 to TRBJ2-6; TRBD2 matches 7 bases. V shed 2 bases, J shed 3 bases, and the junction held 4 bases outside the gene matches. CDR3 length: 16 amino acids. CDR1 and CDR2 from the germline V gene are SNHLY and FYNNEI. This CDR3 reads CASSERGGVGANVLTF. Here the CDR3 DNA reads TGTGCCAGCAGTGAAAGGGGAGGGGTTGGGGCCAACGTCCTGACTTTC.

V and J are TRBV12-5 and TRBJ2-5; D remains ambiguous. V was clipped by 1 base and J by 4 bases, with 10 bases between them. In germline, CDR1 is LGHNT, CDR2 FRNRAP. CDR3 size: 14 residues. The CDR3 loop is CASGLARNAETQYF. Written as DNA, the CDR3 is TGTGCTAGTGGTTTGGCTAGGAACGCAGAGACCCAGTACTTC.

This chain links TRBV5-5 with TRBJ1-4; 9 positions match TRBD1. Losses at the gene ends were 4 bases for V and 0 bases for J; bases not matched to a gene: 7. This CDR3 is 17 amino acids long. Germline lookup yields CDR1 SGHKS and CDR2 YYEKEE (reference sequence). The CDR3 region has the DNA TGTGCCAGCAGCCGGACAGGGGTAATTGCAACTAATGAAAAACTGTTTTTT. Amino acid sequence: CASSRTGVIATNEKLFF.

J is TRBJ1-2 and V is TRBV5-1; 7 bases are shared with TRBD1. The CDR3 spans 13 residues. Trimming took 5 bases from V and 4 from J; bases not matched to a gene: 5. In germline, CDR1 is SGHRS, CDR2 YFSETQ. In nucleotides, the CDR3 is TGCGCCAGCAGTCAGGGGGACGGCTATGGCTACACCTTC. This gives the protein CASSQGDGYGYTF.

The chain couples TRBV9 to TRBJ2-1, with TRBD1 as a possible D gene (6 bases). The germline CDR1 and CDR2 sequences are SGDLS and YYNGEE. This CDR3 spans 18 amino acids. Trimming removed 0 bases at V and 0 bases at J, with 16 bases between. CDR3 nucleotides: TGTGCCAGCAGCGTAGCTCCAGATGACAGGAGCTCCTACAATGAGCAGTTCTTC. Amino acids: CASSVAPDDRSSYNEQFF. The whole variable domain, remainder taken from reference TRBV9 and TRBJ2-1, is DSGVTQTPKHLITATGQRVTLRCSPRSGDLSVYWYQQSLDQGLQFLIQYYNGEERAKGNILERFSAQQFPDLHSELNLSSLELGDSALYFCASSVAPDDRSSYNEQFFGPGTRLTVL.